This is a list of T cell receptor beta chains from one sample in a study of shared T cell receptors in the human thymus. The method was immunoSEQ multiplex PCR; TCRdb's version includes in-frame clones alone and lacks a portion of them. The table has around 68,000 clones, about 95% seen once; the top ten hold about 0.036%. Sequencing was carried out using thymocytes. Receptor source: a human donor. CDR3s include the opening cysteine and the closing phenylalanine or tryptophan. Fields, in order: V gene, J gene, CDR3 protein.

V: TRBV7-8; J: TRBJ2-2; CDR3: CASSRIGTFQTTYTGELFF
V: TRBV15; J: TRBJ1-2; CDR3: CATSRDYGSGKSYGYTF
V: TRBV4-3; J: TRBJ1-1; CDR3: CASSNDTGGHEAFF
V: TRBV4-2; J: TRBJ2-5; CDR3: CASSQAGTLQETQYF
V: TRBV19; J: TRBJ1-2; CDR3: CASSILEVGYGYTF
V: TRBV9; J: TRBJ1-1; CDR3: CASSVEGTGDREENTEAFF
V: TRBV6-5; J: TRBJ2-7; CDR3: CASSYIARAYEQYF
V: TRBV10-2; J: TRBJ2-3; CDR3: CASTLNGGPSTDTQYF
V: TRBV4-1; J: TRBJ1-2; CDR3: CASSQGLRAGGYYGYTF
V: TRBV7-2; J: TRBJ1-6; CDR3: CASSLGLWEAGDSPLHF
V: TRBV7-3; J: TRBJ2-3; CDR3: CANSLTPTGHANTDTQYF
V: TRBV7-2; J: TRBJ2-5; CDR3: CASSRTSGGMYQETQYF
V: TRBV7-8; J: TRBJ2-7; CDR3: CASSLDVRVYEQYF
V: TRBV30; J: TRBJ2-1; CDR3: CAWSMGGPPHPRYYNEQFF
V: TRBV7-8; J: TRBJ2-1; CDR3: CASSCNGTVSSYNEQFF
V: TRBV15; J: TRBJ1-2; CDR3: CATSRADRNDYGYTF
V: TRBV6-5; J: TRBJ1-2; CDR3: CASSYLDRGYGYTF
V: TRBV14; J: TRBJ1-3; CDR3: CASSQVPGSSGNTIYF
V: TRBV19; J: TRBJ1-2; CDR3: CASSSRGPGNSNYGYTF
V: TRBV7-3; J: TRBJ1-5; CDR3: CASSLAQNQPQHF
V: TRBV19; J: TRBJ1-6; CDR3: CASRRVHSPLHF
V: TRBV6-5; J: TRBJ1-2; CDR3: CASRQGAPPLGYTF
V: TRBV15; J: TRBJ2-5; CDR3: CATSRDRQETQYF
V: TRBV7-2; J: TRBJ1-5; CDR3: CASSLWPTGIYSNQPQHF
V: TRBV5-6; J: TRBJ2-7; CDR3: CASSMGKGQGKIHEQYF
V: TRBV28; J: TRBJ2-1; CDR3: CASSLLTSGDEQFF
V: TRBV4-3; J: TRBJ1-1; CDR3: CASSQQEKFSLNTEAFF
V: TRBV4-2; J: TRBJ2-4; CDR3: CASSQWDREKNIQYF
V: TRBV30; J: TRBJ1-3; CDR3: CAWTPRGSENTIYF
V: TRBV5-1; J: TRBJ2-5; CDR3: CASSVGLAGGSKETQYF
V: TRBV7-3; J: TRBJ1-3; CDR3: CASSRDRGDTIYF
V: TRBV27; J: TRBJ2-2; CDR3: CATRGSGGRTGELFF
V: TRBV7-2; J: TRBJ2-3; CDR3: CASSSPPRTGDTDTQYF
V: TRBV13; J: TRBJ2-1; CDR3: CASRGGPSYNEQFF
V: TRBV5-6; J: TRBJ2-5; CDR3: CASSLGPAGGGAEETQYF
V: TRBV18; J: TRBJ2-7; CDR3: CASSPGLSYEQYF
V: TRBV4-3; J: TRBJ1-1; CDR3: CASSQDEKTGLSTEAFF
V: TRBV4-1; J: TRBJ2-2; CDR3: CASSQGAAGGVGELFF
V: TRBV7-2; J: TRBJ1-6; CDR3: CASSFWIGHNSPLHF
V: TRBV4-3; J: TRBJ2-5; CDR3: CASSQGGQSIRDQETQYF
V: TRBV5-1; J: TRBJ2-7; CDR3: CASSAGQEYEQYF
V: TRBV27; J: TRBJ2-7; CDR3: CASRLSKGQDAYEQYF
V: TRBV6-1; J: TRBJ2-7; CDR3: CASSGARDRPYEQYF
V: TRBV28; J: TRBJ2-4; CDR3: CASSPTVIKAKNIQYF
V: TRBV27; J: TRBJ1-4; CDR3: CASSPGTGNEKLFF
V: TRBV21-1; J: TRBJ2-7; CDR3: CASSKGGKVSYEQYF